The clone carrying this T cell receptor beta chain was recorded many times. Its specificity is unknown. The data originate from a study of metastatic and nonmetastatic thyroid tumors. The study's findings and limits: Malignant thyroid tumors reportedly had TCR beta diversity that was significantly higher than in benign nodules, in blood and tumor.

TCRdb called clones again from the PCR reads with MiXCR. The sample contains 91,000 or so clones, approximately 11% of which appear only once. Thyroid surgery took place with no prior treatment in any patient. The sample comprised blood. This TCR was sampled from a female donor with papillary thyroid cancer or a benign thyroid nodule (not recorded which). Some clones in this sample may be carry-over from other donors' samples.

The CDR3 DNA reads as TGTGCCAGCAGTTACCTGGGGACAGGGACCATGAACACTGAAGCTTTCTTT. Protein sequence: CASSYLGTGTMNTEAFF. V and J are TRBV6-5 and TRBJ1-1; 9 bases agree with TRBD1. Germline trimming cut 2 bases from V and 0 bases from J; bases unmatched to any gene: 7. CDR1 is MNHEY, CDR2 SVGAGI, per germline. The CDR3 is 17 amino acids.